The present entry profiles one TCR beta chain with its context. As yet, its antigen is unknown. This sample is drawn from a study of cytomegalovirus exposure and HLA in healthy donors. General study points: With high specificity and sensitivity, the classifier reportedly diagnosed cytomegalovirus status. It emerged from a later analysis that several of the most significant clusters appeared to be linked to common viral pathogens. Specificity of three CMV-associated chains for CMV antigens was verified in vitro.

The PCR ran on 60 Vbeta and 13 Jbeta primers. Produced via immunoSEQ multiplex PCR; TCRdb's table is partial and in-frame only. The sample lists roughly 150,000 clones, over 65% occurring once. Donors in the study were healthy people who gave bone marrow. Trimming took 1 base from V and 1 from J, leaving 9 bases between them. There are 14 residues in the CDR3. Germline V lookup: CDR1 SGHRS, CDR2 YFSETQ. The origin of this receptor is a male donor in good health and CMV-seronegative. The genes are TRBV5-1 and TRBJ2-7, with a weak D call TRBD1 (6 bases). The sample taken for sequencing was PBMCs. The CDR3: CASSLTQGSYEQYF. As DNA, the CDR3 is TGCGCCAGCAGCTTGACTCAGGGGTCCTACGAGCAGTACTTC.